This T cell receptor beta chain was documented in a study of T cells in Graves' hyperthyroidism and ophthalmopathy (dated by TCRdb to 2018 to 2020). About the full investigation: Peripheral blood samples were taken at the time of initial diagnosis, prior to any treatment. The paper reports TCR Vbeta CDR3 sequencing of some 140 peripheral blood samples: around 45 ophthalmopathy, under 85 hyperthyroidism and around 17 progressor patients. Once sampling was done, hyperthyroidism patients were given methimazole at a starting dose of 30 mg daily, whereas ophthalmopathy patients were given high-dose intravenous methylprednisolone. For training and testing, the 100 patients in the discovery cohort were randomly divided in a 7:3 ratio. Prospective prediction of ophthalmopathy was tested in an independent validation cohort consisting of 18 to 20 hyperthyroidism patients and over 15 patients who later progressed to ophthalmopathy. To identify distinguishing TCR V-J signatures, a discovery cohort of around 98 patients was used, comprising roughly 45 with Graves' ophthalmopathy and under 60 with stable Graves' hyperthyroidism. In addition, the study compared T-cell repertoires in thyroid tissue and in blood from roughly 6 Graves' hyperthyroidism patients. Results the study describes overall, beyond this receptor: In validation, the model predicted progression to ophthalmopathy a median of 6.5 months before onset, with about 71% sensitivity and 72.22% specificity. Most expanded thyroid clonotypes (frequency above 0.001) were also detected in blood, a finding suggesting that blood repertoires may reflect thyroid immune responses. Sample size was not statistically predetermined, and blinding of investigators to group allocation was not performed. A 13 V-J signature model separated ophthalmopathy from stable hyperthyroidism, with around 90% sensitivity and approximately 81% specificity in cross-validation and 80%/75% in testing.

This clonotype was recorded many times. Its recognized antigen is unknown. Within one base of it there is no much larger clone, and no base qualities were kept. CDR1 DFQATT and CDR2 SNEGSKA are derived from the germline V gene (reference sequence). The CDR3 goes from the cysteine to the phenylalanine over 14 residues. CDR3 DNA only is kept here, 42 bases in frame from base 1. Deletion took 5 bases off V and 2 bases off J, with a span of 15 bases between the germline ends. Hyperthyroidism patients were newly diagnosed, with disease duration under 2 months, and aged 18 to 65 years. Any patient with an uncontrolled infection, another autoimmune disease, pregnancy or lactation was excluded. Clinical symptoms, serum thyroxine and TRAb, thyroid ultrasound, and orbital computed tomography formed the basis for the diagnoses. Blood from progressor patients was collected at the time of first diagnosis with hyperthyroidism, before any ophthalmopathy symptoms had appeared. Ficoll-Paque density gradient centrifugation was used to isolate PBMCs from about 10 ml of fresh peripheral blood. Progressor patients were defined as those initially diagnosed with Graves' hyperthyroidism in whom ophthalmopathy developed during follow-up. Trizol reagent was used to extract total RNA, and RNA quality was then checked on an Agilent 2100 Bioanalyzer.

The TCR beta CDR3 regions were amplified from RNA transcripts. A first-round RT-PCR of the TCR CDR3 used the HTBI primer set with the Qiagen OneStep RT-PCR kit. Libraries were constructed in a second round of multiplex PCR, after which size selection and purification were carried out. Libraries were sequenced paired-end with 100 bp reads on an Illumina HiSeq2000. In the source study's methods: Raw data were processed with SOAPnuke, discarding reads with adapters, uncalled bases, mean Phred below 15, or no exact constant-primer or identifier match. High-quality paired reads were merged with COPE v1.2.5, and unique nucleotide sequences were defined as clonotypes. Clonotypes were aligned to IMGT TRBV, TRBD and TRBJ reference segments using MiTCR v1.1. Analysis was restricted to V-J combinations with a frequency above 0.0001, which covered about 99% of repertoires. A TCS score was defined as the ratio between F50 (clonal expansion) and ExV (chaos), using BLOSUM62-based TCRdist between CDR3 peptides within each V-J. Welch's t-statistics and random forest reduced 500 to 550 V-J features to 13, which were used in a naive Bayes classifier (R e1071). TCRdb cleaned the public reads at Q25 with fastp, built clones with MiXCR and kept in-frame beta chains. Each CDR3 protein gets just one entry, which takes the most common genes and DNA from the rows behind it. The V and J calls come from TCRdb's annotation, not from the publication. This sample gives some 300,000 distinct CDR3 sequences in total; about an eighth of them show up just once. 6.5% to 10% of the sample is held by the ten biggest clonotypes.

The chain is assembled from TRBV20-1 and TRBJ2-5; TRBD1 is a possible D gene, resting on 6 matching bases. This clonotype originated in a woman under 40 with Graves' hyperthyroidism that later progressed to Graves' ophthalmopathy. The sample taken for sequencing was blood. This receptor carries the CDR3 CSAGSGANQETQYF. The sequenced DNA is TGCAGTGCTGGCTCAGGGGCGAATCAAGAGACCCAGTACTTC.